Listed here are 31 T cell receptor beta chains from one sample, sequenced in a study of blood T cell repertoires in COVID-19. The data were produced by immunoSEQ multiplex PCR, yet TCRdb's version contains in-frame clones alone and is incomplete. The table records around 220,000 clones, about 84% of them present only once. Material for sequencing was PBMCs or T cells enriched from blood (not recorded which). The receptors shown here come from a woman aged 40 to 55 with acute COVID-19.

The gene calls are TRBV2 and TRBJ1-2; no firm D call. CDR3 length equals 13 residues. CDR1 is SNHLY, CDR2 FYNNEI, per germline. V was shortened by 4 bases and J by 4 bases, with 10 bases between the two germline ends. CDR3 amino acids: CASSALSGYGYTF. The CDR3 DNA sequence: TGTGCCAGCAGTGCCCTCTCGGGCTATGGCTACACCTTC. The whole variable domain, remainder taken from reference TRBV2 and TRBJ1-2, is EPEVTQTPSHQVTQMGQEVILRCVPISNHLYFYWYRQILGQKVEFLVSFYNNEISEKSEIFDDQFSVERPDGSNFTLKIRSTKLEDSAMYFCASSALSGYGYTFGSGTRLTVV.

The CDR3 nucleotides read TGTGCCTGGAGTGGGCTCAGGGCCACTAACTATGGCTACACCTTC. Its translation is CAWSGLRATNYGYTF. The chain couples TRBV30 to TRBJ1-2; the D gene is possibly TRBD1 (5 bases). With 1 base removed from V and 0 bases from J, the gap between germline ends came to 12 bases. In germline, CDR1 is GTSNPN, CDR2 SVGIG (reference sequence). This CDR3 has 15 residues.

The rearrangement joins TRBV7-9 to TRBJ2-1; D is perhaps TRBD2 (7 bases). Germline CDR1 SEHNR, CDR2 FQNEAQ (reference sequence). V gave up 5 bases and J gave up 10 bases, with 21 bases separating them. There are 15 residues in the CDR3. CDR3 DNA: TGTGCCAGCAGCCGCGGGGGAGGGGGGGCCCGAGAGCAGTTCTTC. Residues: CASSRGGGGAREQFF.

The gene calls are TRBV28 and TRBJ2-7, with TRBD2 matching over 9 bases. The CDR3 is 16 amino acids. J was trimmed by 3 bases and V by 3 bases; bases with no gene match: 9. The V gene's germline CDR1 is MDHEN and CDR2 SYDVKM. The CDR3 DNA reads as TGTGCCAGCAGTTTTAATGTGAATAGCGGGAGCTACGAGCAGTACTTC. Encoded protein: CASSFNVNSGSYEQYF.

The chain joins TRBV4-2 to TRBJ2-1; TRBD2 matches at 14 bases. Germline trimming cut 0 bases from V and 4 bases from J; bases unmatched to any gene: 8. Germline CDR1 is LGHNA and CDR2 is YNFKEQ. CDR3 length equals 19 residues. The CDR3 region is CASSQEWEGLAGAYNEQFF. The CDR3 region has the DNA TGTGCCAGCAGCCAAGAGTGGGAGGGACTAGCGGGAGCGTACAATGAGCAGTTCTTC.

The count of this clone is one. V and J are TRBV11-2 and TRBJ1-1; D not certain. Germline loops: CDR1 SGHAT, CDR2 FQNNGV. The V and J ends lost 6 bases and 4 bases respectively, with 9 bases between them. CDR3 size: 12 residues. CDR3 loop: CASSPPSTEAFF. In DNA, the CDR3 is TGTGCCAGCAGTCCTCCTTCCACTGAAGCTTTCTTT.

The CDR3 loop is CASSPRGETQYF. CDR3 in DNA: TGTGCCAGCAGCCCAAGAGGGGAGACCCAGTACTTC. The rearrangement links TRBV5-5 to TRBJ2-5, with D tentatively TRBD2 (5 bases). V was pared by 4 bases and J by 5 bases, with 9 bases between. The CDR3 extends over 12 amino acids. Per the germline V gene, CDR1 is SGHKS and CDR2 is YYEKEE (reference sequence).

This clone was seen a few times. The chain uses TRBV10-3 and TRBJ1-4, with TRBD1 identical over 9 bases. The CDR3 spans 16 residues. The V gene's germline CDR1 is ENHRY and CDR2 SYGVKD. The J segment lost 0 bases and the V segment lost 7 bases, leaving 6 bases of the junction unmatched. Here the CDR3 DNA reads TGTGCCATCAAACAGGGGGCAGGGACAACTAATGAAAAACTGTTTTTT. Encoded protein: CAIKQGAGTTNEKLFF.

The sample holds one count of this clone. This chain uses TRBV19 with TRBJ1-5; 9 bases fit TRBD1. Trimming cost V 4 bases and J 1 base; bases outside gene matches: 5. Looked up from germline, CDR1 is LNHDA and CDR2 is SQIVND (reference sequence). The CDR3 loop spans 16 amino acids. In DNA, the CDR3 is TGTGCCAGTAGTAACCCCGACAGGGGGAGCAATCAGCCCCAGCATTTT. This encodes CASSNPDRGSNQPQHF.

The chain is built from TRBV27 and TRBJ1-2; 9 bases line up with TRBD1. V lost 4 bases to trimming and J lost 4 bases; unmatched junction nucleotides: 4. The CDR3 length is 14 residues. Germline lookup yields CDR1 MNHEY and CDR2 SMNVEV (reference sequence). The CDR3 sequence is CASSSGQGIYGYTF. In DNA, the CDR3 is TGTGCCAGCAGTTCCGGACAGGGGATCTATGGCTACACCTTC.

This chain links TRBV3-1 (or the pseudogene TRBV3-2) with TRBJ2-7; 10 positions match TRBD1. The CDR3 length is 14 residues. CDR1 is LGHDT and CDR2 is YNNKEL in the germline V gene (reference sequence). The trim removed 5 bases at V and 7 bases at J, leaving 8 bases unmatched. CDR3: CASSSRQGAGEQYF. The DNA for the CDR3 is TGTGCCAGCAGCTCCCGACAGGGGGCGGGGGAGCAGTACTTC.

In nucleotides, the CDR3 is TGTGCCAGCAGCCAAGCGAGCGGGAACAAGGAAAAACTGTTTTTT. This gives the protein CASSQASGNKEKLFF. The chain has TRBV3-1 (or the pseudogene TRBV3-2) and TRBJ1-4; D not certain. Germline V gene sequence: CDR1 LGHDT, CDR2 YNNKEL (reference sequence). Trimming took off 1 base at V and 8 bases at J, with 14 bases between the two ends. This CDR3 has 15 residues.

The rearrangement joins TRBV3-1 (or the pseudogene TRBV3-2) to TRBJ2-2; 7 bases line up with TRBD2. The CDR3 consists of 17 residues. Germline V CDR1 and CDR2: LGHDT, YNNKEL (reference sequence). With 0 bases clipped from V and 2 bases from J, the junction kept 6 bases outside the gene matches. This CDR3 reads CASSQDRGGRNTGELFF. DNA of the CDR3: TGTGCCAGCAGCCAAGATCGTGGCGGGAGAAACACCGGGGAGCTGTTTTTT.

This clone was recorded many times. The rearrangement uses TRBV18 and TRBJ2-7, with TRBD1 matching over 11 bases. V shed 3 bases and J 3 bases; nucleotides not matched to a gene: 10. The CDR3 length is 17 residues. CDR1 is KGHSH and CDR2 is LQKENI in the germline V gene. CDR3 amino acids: CASSPSTGQGAIYEQYF. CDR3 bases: TGTGCCAGCTCACCTTCTACCGGACAGGGGGCGATCTACGAGCAGTACTTC.

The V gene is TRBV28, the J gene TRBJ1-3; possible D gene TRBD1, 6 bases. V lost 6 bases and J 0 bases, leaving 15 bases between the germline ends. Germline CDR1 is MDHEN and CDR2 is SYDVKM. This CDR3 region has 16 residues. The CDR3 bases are TGTGCCAGCAGCGGGCCCTCAGGGGCCTCTGGAAACACCATATATTTT. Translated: CASSGPSGASGNTIYF.

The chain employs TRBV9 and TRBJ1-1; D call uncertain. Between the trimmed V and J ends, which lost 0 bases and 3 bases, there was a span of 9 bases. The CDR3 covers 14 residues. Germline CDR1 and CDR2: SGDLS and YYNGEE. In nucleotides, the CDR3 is TGTGCCAGCAGCGTAGGTATTTCGGACACTGAAGCTTTCTTT. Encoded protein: CASSVGISDTEAFF.

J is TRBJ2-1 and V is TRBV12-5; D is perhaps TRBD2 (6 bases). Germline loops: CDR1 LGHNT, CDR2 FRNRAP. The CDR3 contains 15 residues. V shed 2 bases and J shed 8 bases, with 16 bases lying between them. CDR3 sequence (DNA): TGTGCTAGTGGTTTGTGGGAAGCGGGCGGCGATGAGCAGTTCTTC. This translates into CASGLWEAGGDEQFF.

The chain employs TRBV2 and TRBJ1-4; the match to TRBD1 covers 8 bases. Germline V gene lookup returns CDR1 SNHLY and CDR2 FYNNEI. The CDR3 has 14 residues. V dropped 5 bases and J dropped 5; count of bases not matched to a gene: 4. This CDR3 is CASSPDRENEKLFF. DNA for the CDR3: TGTGCCAGCAGTCCGGACAGGGAGAATGAAAAACTGTTTTTT.

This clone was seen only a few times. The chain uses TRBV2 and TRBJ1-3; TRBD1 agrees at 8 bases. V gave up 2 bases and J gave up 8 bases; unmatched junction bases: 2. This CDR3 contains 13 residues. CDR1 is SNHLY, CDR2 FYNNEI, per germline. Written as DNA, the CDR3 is TGTGCCAGCAGTGAAAACAGGGGGGACACCATATATTTT. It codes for CASSENRGDTIYF.

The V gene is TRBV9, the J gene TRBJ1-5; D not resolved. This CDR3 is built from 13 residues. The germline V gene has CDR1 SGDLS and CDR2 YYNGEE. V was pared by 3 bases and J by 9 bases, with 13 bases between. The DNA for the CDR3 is TGTGCCAGCAGCGACGGGGATCTCGCGCCCCAGCATTTT. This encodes CASSDGDLAPQHF.

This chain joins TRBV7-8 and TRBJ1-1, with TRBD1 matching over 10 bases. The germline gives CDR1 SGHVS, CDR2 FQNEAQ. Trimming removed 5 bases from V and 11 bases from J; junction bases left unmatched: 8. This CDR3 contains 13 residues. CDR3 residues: CASSPGQGFVAFF. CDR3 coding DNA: TGTGCCAGCAGCCCGGGACAGGGGTTTGTCGCTTTCTTT.

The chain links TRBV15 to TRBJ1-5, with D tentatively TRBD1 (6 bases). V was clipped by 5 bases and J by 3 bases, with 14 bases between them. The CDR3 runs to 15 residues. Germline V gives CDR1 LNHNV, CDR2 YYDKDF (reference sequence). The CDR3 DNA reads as TGTGCCACCAGCCTCATCGGACAGATCAATCAGCCCCAGCATTTT. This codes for CATSLIGQINQPQHF.

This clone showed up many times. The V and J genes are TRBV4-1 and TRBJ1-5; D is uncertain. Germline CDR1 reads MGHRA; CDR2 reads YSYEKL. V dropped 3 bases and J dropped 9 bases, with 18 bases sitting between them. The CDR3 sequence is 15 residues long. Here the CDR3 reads CASSHAKGDVGPQHF. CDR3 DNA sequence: TGCGCCAGCAGCCACGCCAAGGGAGACGTCGGGCCCCAGCATTTT.

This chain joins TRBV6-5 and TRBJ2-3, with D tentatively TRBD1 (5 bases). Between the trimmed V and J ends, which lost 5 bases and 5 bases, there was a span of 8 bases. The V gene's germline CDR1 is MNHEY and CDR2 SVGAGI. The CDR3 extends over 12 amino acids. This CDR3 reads CASSLQGDTQYF. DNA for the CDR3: TGTGCCAGCAGTCTTCAGGGAGATACGCAGTATTTT.

For the CDR3, the DNA is TGTGCCAGCAGTGCCGAGAAGCGGAGGCGGGCAGATACGCAGTATTTT. Translation: CASSAEKRRRADTQYF. This chain connects TRBV27 to TRBJ2-3; perhaps TRBD2 as D (5 bases). V was pared by 5 bases and J by 4 bases, with 19 bases between. The CDR3 is made up of 16 amino acids. Germline V gives CDR1 MNHEY, CDR2 SMNVEV (reference sequence).

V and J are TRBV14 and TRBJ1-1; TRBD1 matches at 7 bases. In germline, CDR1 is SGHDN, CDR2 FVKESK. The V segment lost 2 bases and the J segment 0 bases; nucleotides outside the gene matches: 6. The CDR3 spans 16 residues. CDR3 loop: CASSQNRGRMNTEAFF. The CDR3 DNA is TGTGCCAGCAGCCAAAACAGGGGTAGGATGAACACTGAAGCTTTCTTT.

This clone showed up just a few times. The CDR3 loop reads CASSTGVAGPWNEQFF. The CDR3 DNA follows: TGTGCCAGTAGTACGGGAGTAGCGGGCCCCTGGAATGAGCAGTTCTTC. The chain uses TRBV19 and TRBJ2-1, with 7 bases that match TRBD2. Germline loops: CDR1 LNHDA, CDR2 SQIVND (reference sequence). J lost 7 bases, V lost 4 bases, and 13 bases had no gene match. CDR3 size: 16 residues.

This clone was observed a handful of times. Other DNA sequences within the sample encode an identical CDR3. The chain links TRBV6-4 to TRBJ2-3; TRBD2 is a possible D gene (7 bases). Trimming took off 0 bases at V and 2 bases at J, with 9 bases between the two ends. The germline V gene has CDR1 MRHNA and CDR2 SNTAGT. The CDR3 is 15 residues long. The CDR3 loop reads CASSDSGGATDTQYF. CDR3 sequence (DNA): TGTGCCAGCAGTGACTCGGGGGGGGCCACAGATACGCAGTATTTT.

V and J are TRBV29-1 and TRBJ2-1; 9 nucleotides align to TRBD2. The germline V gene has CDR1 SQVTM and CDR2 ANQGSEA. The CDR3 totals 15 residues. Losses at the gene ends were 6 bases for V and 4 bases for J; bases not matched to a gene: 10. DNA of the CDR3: TGCAGCGTGATTTATGCGGGAGGGATATACAATGAGCAGTTCTTC. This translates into CSVIYAGGIYNEQFF.

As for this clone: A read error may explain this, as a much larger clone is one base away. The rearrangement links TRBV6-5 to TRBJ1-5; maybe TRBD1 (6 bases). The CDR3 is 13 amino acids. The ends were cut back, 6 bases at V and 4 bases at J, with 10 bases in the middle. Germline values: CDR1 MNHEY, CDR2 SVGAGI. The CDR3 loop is CASRDSLNQPQHF. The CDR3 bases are TGTGCCAGCAGGGACAGCCTAAATCAGCCCCAGCATTTT.

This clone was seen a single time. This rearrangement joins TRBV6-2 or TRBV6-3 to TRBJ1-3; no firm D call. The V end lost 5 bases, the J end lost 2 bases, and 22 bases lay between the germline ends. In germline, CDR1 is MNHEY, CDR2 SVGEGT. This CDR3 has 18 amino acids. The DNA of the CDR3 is TGTGCCAGCAGTGGACCTCCGAGGGCAGGTGGCGCTGGAAACACCATATATTTT. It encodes CASSGPPRAGGAGNTIYF.